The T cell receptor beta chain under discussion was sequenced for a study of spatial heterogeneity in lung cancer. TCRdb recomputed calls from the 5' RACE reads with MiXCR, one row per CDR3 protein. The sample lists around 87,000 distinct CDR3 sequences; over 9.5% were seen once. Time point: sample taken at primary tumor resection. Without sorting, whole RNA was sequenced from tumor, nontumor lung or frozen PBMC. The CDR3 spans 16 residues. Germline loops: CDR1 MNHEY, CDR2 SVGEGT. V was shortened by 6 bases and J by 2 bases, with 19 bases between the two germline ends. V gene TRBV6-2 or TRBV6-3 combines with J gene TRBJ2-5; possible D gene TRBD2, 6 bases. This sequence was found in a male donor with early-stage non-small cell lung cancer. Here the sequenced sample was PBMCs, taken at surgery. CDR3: CASSGISGRLQETQYF. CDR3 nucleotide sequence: TGTGCCAGCAGCGGTATCTCGGGGAGGCTTCAAGAGACCCAGTACTTC.